This TCR beta chain came from a study of Ad26.COV2.S vaccination and SARS-CoV-2 variants (dated by TCRdb to 2020 to 2022). Notes on the research overall: Donors in the vaccine arm were drawn from COV1001, a multicentre, randomized, double-blind, placebo-controlled phase I-IIa trial testing Ad26.COV2.S in healthy adults. Ad26.COV2.S was given intramuscularly at 5x10^10 or 1x10^11 viral particles, as a single shot or as two shots 56 days apart. Sequencing of the TCRbeta repertoire served to evaluate the specificity and breadth of SARS-CoV-2-reactive T cell receptors following Ad26.COV2.S vaccination. The TCR-sequenced set comprised around 32 samples: around 20 Ad26.COV2.S vaccine recipients, 5 placebo recipients and 8 SARS-CoV-2 convalescent individuals. Trial participants were randomized into five groups of five, in which low-dose or high-dose Ad26.COV2.S was given once or twice, or placebo was given on both occasions. Blinding of investigators to trial group allocation was maintained during experiments and outcome assessment. General conclusions and limits of the study: After vaccination, spike-specific CD8+ and CD4+ T cell responses were reported to show substantial breadth. The study was not powered for comparison of responses between vaccine doses or regimens. Spike-specific TCR breadth was higher in Ad26.COV2.S recipients than in placebo recipients (P = 0.0014). Vaccine and placebo recipients had similar non-spike TCR breadth, a finding consistent with the vaccine containing only spike. The authors noted that total T cell responses may have been underestimated by the TCR breadth and depth analyses.

This specimen's treatment or condition label, per the study, means: over 15 received Ad26.COV2.S at low or high dose, single or two shots; 5 received placebo; per-sample allocation not given. For vaccine and placebo recipients, the sequenced repertoires came from samples collected on day 63 after the first injection. In Cohort 1b, 25 adults aged 18-55 years were enrolled at a single site in Boston, USA, between 29 July and 7 August 2020. Ad26.COV2.S was a replication-incompetent adenovirus type 26 vector that expressed a prefusion-stabilized SARS-CoV-2 spike protein derived from the original Wuhan strain. Comment on this clone: The antigen it binds to is not known. Base quality data are lacking; no much larger clone is found one base away.

There are 14 amino acids in the CDR3, from cysteine to phenylalanine inclusive. The only DNA kept is the CDR3, 42 bases in frame from the first base. V is pared back by 3 bases and J by 1 base, with 7 bases lying between the germline termini. TCRbeta CDR3 regions were sequenced with the immunoSEQ Assay. After extraction, genomic DNA underwent amplification by bias-controlled multiplex PCR, followed by high-throughput sequencing. The study's processing was this. To quantify the absolute abundance of each unique TCRbeta CDR3 region, sequences were collapsed and filtered. Usable DNA was measured by amplifying reference genes present in all nucleated cells, and TCRbeta template counts were normalized to that usable DNA to estimate T cell fraction. Repertoire TCRs were annotated as SARS-CoV-2-specific when V gene, CDR3 amino acid sequence and J gene were exactly matched to a known reactive TCR set. The reference SARS-CoV-2 TCR set was obtained from MIRA and was filtered for enrichment in COVID-19-positive ImmuneCODE repertoires, whereby public or cross-reactive TCRs were removed. Using the MIRA antigens, annotated TCRs were further analysed by specific ORF or by position within an ORF. Breadth was defined as annotated unique rearrangements over total unique productive rearrangements; depth was the summed frequency of those rearrangements. Group comparisons of TCR breadth used two-sided Wilcoxon rank-sum tests. Entries here come from immuneACCESS through TCRdb and include only in-frame sequences with V and J called. Some clones fail to appear in such tables; in the studies checked, an unresolved V gene covers under half of the shortfall, and the cause of the remainder is unknown. The D gene and trimming were derived from the DNA, and the V and J assignments and clone size from that table. Recorded for this sample are a few hundred thousand clones; 88% of them occurred a single time. The ten largest account for around 3.6% of the sample.

Sequences were derived from peripheral blood, sampled in a trial of Ad26.COV2.S vaccine versus placebo. The rearrangement joined TRBV23-1 to TRBJ1-5, with no D gene named confidently. TRBV23-1 is sorted into the ORF group, with uncertain function. The clonotype comes from a person aged 18-65 years who received the Ad26.COV2.S COVID-19 vaccine or a placebo. Read as DNA, the sequence is TGCGCCAGCAGTCACCATGGGAGCAATCAGCCCCAGCATTTT. The resulting protein is CASSHHGSNQPQHF.